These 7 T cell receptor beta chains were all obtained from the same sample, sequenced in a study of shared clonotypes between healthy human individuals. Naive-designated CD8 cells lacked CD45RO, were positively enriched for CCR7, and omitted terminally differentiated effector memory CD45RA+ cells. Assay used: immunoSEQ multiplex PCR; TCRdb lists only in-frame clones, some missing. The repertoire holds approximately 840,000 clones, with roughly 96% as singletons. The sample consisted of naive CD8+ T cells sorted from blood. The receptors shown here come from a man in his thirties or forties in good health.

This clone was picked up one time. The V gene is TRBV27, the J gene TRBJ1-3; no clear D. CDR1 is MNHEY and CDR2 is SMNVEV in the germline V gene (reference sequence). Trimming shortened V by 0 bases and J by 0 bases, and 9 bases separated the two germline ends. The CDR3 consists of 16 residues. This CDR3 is CASSLSGRVSGNTIYF. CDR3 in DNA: TGTGCCAGCAGTTTATCCGGACGGGTCTCTGGAAACACCATATATTTT.

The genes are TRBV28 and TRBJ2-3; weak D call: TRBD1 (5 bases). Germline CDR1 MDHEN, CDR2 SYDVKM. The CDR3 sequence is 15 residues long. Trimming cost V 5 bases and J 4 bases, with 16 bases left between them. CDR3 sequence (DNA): TGTGCCAGCAGTGCTCCCAGGGAAGGGGCAGATACGCAGTATTTT. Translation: CASSAPREGADTQYF.

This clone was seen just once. The CDR3 DNA reads TGTGCCTGGAGGTGGGGGGAGAACTACGAGCAGTACTTC. Translating it yields CAWRWGENYEQYF. The V and J genes are TRBV30 and TRBJ2-7, with TRBD2 as a possible D gene (6 bases). Germline loops: CDR1 GTSNPN, CDR2 SVGIG (reference sequence). The CDR3 is 13 amino acids. V gave up 3 bases and J gave up 3 bases, with 12 bases separating them.

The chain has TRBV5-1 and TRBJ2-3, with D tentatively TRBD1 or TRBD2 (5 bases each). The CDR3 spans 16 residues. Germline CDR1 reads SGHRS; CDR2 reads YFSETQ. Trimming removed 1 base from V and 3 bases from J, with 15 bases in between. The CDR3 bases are TGCGCCAGCAGCTTGTTAGGGGCTAGCCTGACAGATACGCAGTATTTT. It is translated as CASSLLGASLTDTQYF.

The CDR3 sequence: CASSNRDRWSEFF. As DNA, the CDR3 is TGTGCCAGCAGCAACCGGGACCGATGGAGTGAGTTCTTC. The chain combines TRBV7-9 with TRBJ2-1; D is possibly TRBD1 or TRBD2 (5 bases each). The germline V and J ends were trimmed by 5 bases and 14 bases, with 19 bases remaining between them. CDR1 SEHNR and CDR2 FQNEAQ come from the germline V gene (reference sequence). The CDR3 has 13 residues.

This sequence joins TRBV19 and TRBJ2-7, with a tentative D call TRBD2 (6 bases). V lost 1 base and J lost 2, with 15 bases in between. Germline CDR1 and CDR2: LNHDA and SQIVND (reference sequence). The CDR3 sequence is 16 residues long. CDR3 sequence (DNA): TGTGCCAGTAGTATAGGGGCGGAGGGGTTTGCCTACGAGCAGTACTTC. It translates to CASSIGAEGFAYEQYF.

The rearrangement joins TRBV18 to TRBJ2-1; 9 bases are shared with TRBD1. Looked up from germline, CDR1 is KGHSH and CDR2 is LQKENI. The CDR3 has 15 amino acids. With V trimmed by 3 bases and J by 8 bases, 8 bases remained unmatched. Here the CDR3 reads CASSPRTGEIDEQFF. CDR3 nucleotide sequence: TGTGCCAGCTCACCGAGGACAGGGGAGATTGATGAGCAGTTCTTC.